One sample yielded the 29 T cell receptor beta chains listed below, sequenced in a study of blood T cell repertoires in COVID-19. TCRdb's table, derived via immunoSEQ multiplex PCR, lists solely in-frame clones and lacks some. The table shows about 180,000 clones, with more than 75% occurring only once. What was sequenced was PBMCs or T cells enriched from blood (not recorded which). These receptor sequences come from a woman aged 25 to 39 who had recovered from COVID-19.

The V gene is TRBV25-1, the J gene TRBJ2-5; 8 bases are shared with TRBD2. This CDR3 spans 14 amino acids. In germline, CDR1 is MGHDK, CDR2 SYGVNS. Trimming took 5 bases from V and 5 from J; bases not matched to a gene: 7. Written as DNA, the CDR3 is TGTGCCAGCAGTACGGGACTAGTCCGGGAGACCCAGTACTTC. It codes for CASSTGLVRETQYF.

This chain connects TRBV28 to TRBJ2-7, with TRBD1 matching 10 bases. Germline V gene lookup returns CDR1 MDHEN and CDR2 SYDVKM. V was clipped by 2 bases and J by 4 bases; unmatched bases: 2. The CDR3 contains 14 residues. CDR3 region: CASSLRGQGYEQYF. CDR3 DNA sequence: TGTGCCAGCAGTTTACGGGGACAGGGGTACGAGCAGTACTTC.

The chain uses TRBV11-1 and TRBJ2-3; perhaps TRBD2 as D (5 bases). The V end was cut by 0 bases, the J end by 0 bases, with 7 bases between. The CDR3 covers 15 residues. Germline values: CDR1 SGHAT, CDR2 FQDESV (reference sequence). CDR3 residues: CASSLAEASTDTQYF. DNA for the CDR3: TGTGCCAGCAGCTTAGCGGAGGCTAGCACAGATACGCAGTATTTT.

The chain couples TRBV28 to TRBJ2-2, with TRBD1 as a possible D gene (7 bases). The CDR3 is 17 residues long. Germline values: CDR1 MDHEN, CDR2 SYDVKM. The V and J ends lost 5 bases and 0 bases respectively, with 16 bases between them. The DNA of the CDR3 is TGTGCCAGCAGTCTCCAATCAGGGGGGACGAACACCGGGGAGCTGTTTTTT. Its protein product is CASSLQSGGTNTGELFF.

Notes on this clone: Other DNA sequences in the sample encode the same CDR3. The chain has TRBV10-1 and TRBJ2-7; 8 nucleotides match TRBD2. The V and J ends lost 2 bases and 5 bases, in that order; junction bases with no gene match: 2. This CDR3 is built from 13 residues. From germline, CDR1 is WNHNN and CDR2 SYGVQD (reference sequence). The CDR3 bases are TGCGCCAGCAGTGAGGGACTAGCAAACGAGCAGTACTTC. It yields the protein CASSEGLANEQYF.

The chain is built from TRBV5-1 and TRBJ2-1, with a tentative D call TRBD2 (6 bases). V lost 3 bases and J 8 bases, leaving 9 bases between the germline ends. From germline, CDR1 is SGHRS and CDR2 YFSETQ. The CDR3 sequence is 12 residues long. CDR3 in amino acids: CASSSGVHEQFF. The CDR3 coding sequence is TGCGCCAGCAGCTCGGGGGTACATGAGCAGTTCTTC.

Notes on this clone: At one end the junction does not follow the germline gene, possibly because of a read error. The chain uses TRBV6-5 and TRBJ1-2; maybe TRBD1 (5 bases). This CDR3 is 13 amino acids long. The germline CDR1 and CDR2 sequences are MNHEY and SVGAGI. CDR3: CASTEPGRGPPRF. CDR3 sequence (DNA): TGTGCCAGCACCGAGCCGGGGAGGGGCCCCCCCCGCTTC.

This chain connects TRBV4-1 to TRBJ1-3; 8 bases align to TRBD1. This CDR3 has 18 residues. J gave up 3 bases and V 1 base, and 11 bases lay outside the gene matches. CDR1 is MGHRA and CDR2 is YSYEKL in the germline V gene. Written as DNA, the CDR3 is TGCGCCAGCAGCCAAGTCCCTGGACAGGGTCCTTTTGGAAACACCATATATTTT. Translation gives CASSQVPGQGPFGNTIYF.

This sequence joins TRBV6-2 or TRBV6-3 and TRBJ2-3; the D is unclear. The CDR3 extends over 12 amino acids. Germline V gene sequence: CDR1 MNHEY, CDR2 SVGEGT. V shed 1 base and J shed 5 bases, with 4 bases lying between them. CDR3 residues: CASSYYRDTQYF. CDR3 coding DNA: TGTGCCAGCAGTTACTATCGAGATACGCAGTATTTT.

The V gene is TRBV27, the J gene TRBJ2-7; 8 bases match TRBD1. Looked up from germline, CDR1 is MNHEY and CDR2 is SMNVEV (reference sequence). This CDR3 spans 15 amino acids. V trimming: 7 bases; J trimming: 5 bases; junction bases outside the gene matches: 13. The DNA of the CDR3 is TGTGCCAGCAAAGGGACCCGGACAGGGAGCAACGAGCAGTACTTC. It encodes CASKGTRTGSNEQYF.

CDR3 sequence: CASSLSFNLADYEQYF. The CDR3, as DNA: TGTGCCAGCAGTTTAAGTTTTAATCTAGCGGACTACGAGCAGTACTTC. This sequence joins TRBV27 and TRBJ2-7; 7 nucleotides line up with TRBD2. CDR3 length: 16 amino acids. Germline trimming cut 2 bases from V and 3 bases from J; bases unmatched to any gene: 10. In germline, CDR1 is MNHEY, CDR2 SMNVEV (reference sequence).

The chain combines TRBV19 with TRBJ1-3; 9 bases map to TRBD1. Germline loops: CDR1 LNHDA, CDR2 SQIVND (reference sequence). With V trimmed by 5 bases and J by 0 bases, 8 bases remained unmatched. The CDR3 extends over 17 amino acids. CDR3 nucleotide sequence: TGTGCCAGTAGTTGGGGGACAGGGACCCGCTCTGGAAACACCATATATTTT. Protein product: CASSWGTGTRSGNTIYF.

The V gene is TRBV5-4, the J gene TRBJ2-7; 9 bases map to TRBD1. This CDR3 spans 15 amino acids. The junction had 11 bases not matched to a gene; V was cut back by 4 bases and J by 6 bases. Germline V lookup: CDR1 SGHNT, CDR2 YYREEE (reference sequence). The CDR3 loop is CASSNTGTGNGEQYF. The CDR3, as DNA: TGTGCCAGCAGCAATACCGGGACAGGGAACGGCGAGCAGTACTTC.

This clone was picked up a small number of times. This rearrangement joins TRBV27 to TRBJ1-6; 7 nucleotides line up with TRBD1. CDR1 is MNHEY, CDR2 SMNVEV, per germline (reference sequence). Unmatched junction bases numbered 3, after V lost 0 bases and J lost 7 bases. This CDR3 region has 15 residues. CDR3 region: CASSLSHRGNSPLHF. The CDR3 DNA follows: TGTGCCAGCAGTTTATCTCACAGGGGCAATTCACCCCTCCACTTT.

To note about this clone: The junction differs from germline at one of its ends, possibly a read error. The chain couples TRBV6-1 to TRBJ2-4, with D possibly being TRBD2 (6 bases). CDR1 MNHNS and CDR2 SASEGT come from the germline V gene. CDR3 length: 16 amino acids. CDR3 sequence: CASIEGAGRAKNIQYF. The DNA of the CDR3 is TGTGCCAGCATTGAAGGAGCAGGGAGGGCCAAAAACATTCAGTACTTC.

This clone has a single count. J is TRBJ2-7 and V is TRBV2, with no clear D. Trimming removed 1 base at V and 2 bases at J, with 9 bases between. The CDR3 is made up of 14 amino acids. Per germline, CDR1 SNHLY and CDR2 FYNNEI. CDR3 loop: CASSEGSDTYEQYF. The CDR3 bases are TGTGCCAGCAGTGAAGGCAGCGATACCTACGAGCAGTACTTC.

The CDR3 DNA is TGTGCCAGCAGCCAAGGGACAGGGGGCGGCTACACCTTC. It translates to CASSQGTGGGYTF. The genes are TRBV3-1 (or the pseudogene TRBV3-2) and TRBJ1-2, with 11 bases identical to TRBD1. The CDR3 is 13 amino acids. With V trimmed by 1 base and J by 8 bases, 0 bases remained unmatched. Germline loops: CDR1 LGHDT, CDR2 YNNKEL (reference sequence).

The gene calls are TRBV6-5 and TRBJ2-7, with TRBD1 matching over 8 bases. V lost 6 bases and J lost 0; bases outside the gene matches: 4. Germline CDR1 MNHEY, CDR2 SVGAGI. The CDR3 runs 14 residues. The CDR3 nucleotides are TGTGCCAGCAGGAGGACAGGGAGCTCCTACGAGCAGTACTTC. The encoded protein is CASRRTGSSYEQYF.

This clone showed up just once. The J gene is TRBJ2-3, the V gene TRBV6-4; TRBD2 matches at 8 bases. The V segment lost 6 bases and the J segment 1 base; nucleotides outside the gene matches: 6. In germline, CDR1 is MRHNA, CDR2 SNTAGT. This CDR3 spans 15 amino acids. The CDR3 here is CASRAAGVGTDTQYF. The DNA of the CDR3 is TGTGCCAGCAGGGCAGCGGGAGTTGGCACAGATACGCAGTATTTT.

The chain is built from TRBV5-4 and TRBJ2-1, with 12 bases matching TRBD1. This CDR3 is built from 15 residues. Trimming removed 4 bases from V and 8 bases from J; junction bases left unmatched: 7. Germline assignment: CDR1 SGHNT and CDR2 YYREEE (reference sequence). DNA for the CDR3: TGTGCCAGCAGCCACAGGGACAGGGGGCCGGATGAGCAGTTCTTC. Amino acids: CASSHRDRGPDEQFF.

The V gene is TRBV12-2, the J gene TRBJ2-7; TRBD1, the table's D call, was not compared with the DNA. TRBV12-2 is labeled a pseudogene. The CDR3 spans 16 residues. The CDR3 region has the DNA TGTGCAAGTCGCTTAGGCAGGACAGGCTACTCCTACGAGCAGTACTTC. Amino acid sequence: CASRLGRTGYSYEQYF.

The J gene is TRBJ1-2, the V gene TRBV4-1, with 7 bases fitting TRBD1. Germline assignment: CDR1 MGHRA and CDR2 YSYEKL. V dropped 0 bases and J dropped 4; count of bases not matched to a gene: 8. This CDR3 contains 16 residues. This CDR3 reads CASSQDLGQMIYGYTF. The CDR3 nucleotides are TGCGCCAGCAGCCAAGATCTGGGACAGATGATCTATGGCTACACCTTC.

The CDR3 nucleotides read TGCGCCAGCAGTTCAACGGGGGACTATGGCTACACCTTC. Protein product: CASSSTGDYGYTF. The V call is TRBV5-1, the J call TRBJ1-2; D is possibly TRBD1 (5 bases). There are 13 residues in the CDR3. CDR1 is SGHRS and CDR2 is YFSETQ in the germline V gene. Deletions cut 5 bases from V and 3 bases from J, with 11 bases between.

The chain carries TRBV6-5 and TRBJ2-3; perhaps TRBD2 as D (6 bases). With 5 bases removed from V and 0 bases from J, the gap between germline ends came to 9 bases. The CDR3 sequence is 14 residues long. Germline CDR1 MNHEY, CDR2 SVGAGI. The CDR3 DNA reads as TGTGCCAGCAGTATTCGGGGGAGCACAGATACGCAGTATTTT. It yields the protein CASSIRGSTDTQYF.

The J gene is TRBJ2-7, the V gene TRBV28, with D tentatively TRBD1 (7 bases). Germline assignment: CDR1 MDHEN and CDR2 SYDVKM. The CDR3 totals 16 residues. V was trimmed by 7 bases and J by 2 bases, leaving 21 bases between them. Written as DNA, the CDR3 is TGTGCCAGCACAGCAGGGGGGCTGATCCGGGCCTACGAGCAGTACTTC. It translates to CASTAGGLIRAYEQYF.

The V and J genes are TRBV2 and TRBJ2-7; a weak D match, TRBD1 (6 bases). The CDR3 extends over 13 amino acids. V was pared by 3 bases and J by 0 bases, with 6 bases between. In germline, CDR1 is SNHLY, CDR2 FYNNEI. DNA of the CDR3: TGTGCCAGCAGTGAGGACAGCTCCTACGAGCAGTACTTC. The encoded protein is CASSEDSSYEQYF.

This clone has just a few counts. The chain uses TRBV2 and TRBJ2-7; TRBD1 agrees at 10 bases. This CDR3 region has 16 residues. Germline lookup yields CDR1 SNHLY and CDR2 FYNNEI. The V segment lost 4 bases and the J segment 0 bases; nucleotides outside the gene matches: 6. The CDR3 is CASSADRGLSSYEQYF. The CDR3, as DNA: TGTGCCAGCAGTGCTGACAGGGGGCTTAGCTCCTACGAGCAGTACTTC.

The chain uses TRBV3-1 (or the pseudogene TRBV3-2) and TRBJ2-7; D possibly corresponds to TRBD2 (5 bases). The germline CDR1 and CDR2 sequences are LGHDT and YNNKEL (reference sequence). V was trimmed by 0 bases and J by 5 bases, leaving 17 bases between them. The CDR3 consists of 16 residues. The CDR3 DNA is TGTGCCAGCAGCCAAGACCGCCTTTGGGAGCAGGACGAGCAGTACTTC. Protein: CASSQDRLWEQDEQYF.

The CDR3 spells CASSFTSGTNNEQFF. The CDR3 bases are TGTGCCAGCAGCTTCACTAGCGGGACAAACAATGAGCAGTTCTTC. V is TRBV7-9 and J is TRBJ2-1, with 10 positions matching TRBD2. V dropped 3 bases and J dropped 5; count of bases not matched to a gene: 4. The CDR3 runs to 15 residues. The germline V gene has CDR1 SEHNR and CDR2 FQNEAQ (reference sequence).